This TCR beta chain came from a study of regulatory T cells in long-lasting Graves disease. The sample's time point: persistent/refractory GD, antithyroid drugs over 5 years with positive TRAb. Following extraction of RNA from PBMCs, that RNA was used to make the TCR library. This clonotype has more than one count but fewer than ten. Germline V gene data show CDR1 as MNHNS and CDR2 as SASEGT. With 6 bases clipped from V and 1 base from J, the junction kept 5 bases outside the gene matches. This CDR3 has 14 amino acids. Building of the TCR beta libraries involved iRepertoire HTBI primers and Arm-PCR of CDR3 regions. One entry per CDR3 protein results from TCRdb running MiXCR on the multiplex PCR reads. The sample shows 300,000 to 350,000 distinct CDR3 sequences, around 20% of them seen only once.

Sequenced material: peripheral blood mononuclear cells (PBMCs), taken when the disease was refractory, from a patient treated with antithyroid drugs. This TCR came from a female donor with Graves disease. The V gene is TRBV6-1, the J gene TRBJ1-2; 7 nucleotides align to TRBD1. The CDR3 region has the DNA TGTGCCAGCAGCCTGGACAGGCGTAACTATGGCTACACCTTC. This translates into CASSLDRRNYGYTF.